This T cell receptor beta chain was sequenced in a study of blood T cell repertoires in COVID-19. Turning to the study itself: The samples span acute and convalescent COVID-19 from the United States, Italy and Spain. The analysed material was cDNA or gDNA that came from T cells, B-cell-depleted T cells, or PBMCs.

Germline loops: CDR1 KGHSH, CDR2 LQKENI. Trimming took 0 bases from V and 8 from J, leaving 14 bases between them. The CDR3 loop spans 15 amino acids. In the authors' workflow: For nucleated cells, counts were estimated from reference gene primer amplification. Assay: immunoSEQ multiplex PCR; the TCRdb copy retains only in-frame clones and omits some. D and trimming come from the DNA, and the V and J calls and clone size come from that table. This table has about 150,000 clones, around 84% appearing once. This receptor was taken from a human donor with acute or convalescent COVID-19. The donor label of this sample is uncertain. The chain carries TRBV18 and TRBJ2-1; maybe TRBD2 (6 bases). The specimen sequenced was peripheral blood. In DNA, the CDR3 is TGTGCCAGCTCACCACCTGAGCGGCGCGGGGATGAGCAGTTCTTC. It yields the protein CASSPPERRGDEQFF. Full variable domain (outside the CDR3, taken from reference TRBV18 and TRBJ2-1): NAGVMQNPRHLVRRRGQEARLRCSPMKGHSHVYWYRQLPEEGLKFMVYLQKENIIDESGMPKERFSAEFPKEGPSILRIQQVVRGDSAAYFCASSPPERRGDEQFFGPGTRLTVL.